This T cell receptor beta chain was observed in a study of CD8 T cells in Susac syndrome. Relapsing-remitting disease, either stable or active, was present in the treatment-naive patients who were the multiple sclerosis controls. The authors negatively isolated CD8+ and CD4+ T cells and FACS-enriched TEMRA cells. RNA in amounts of about 0.5 to 1 ug was reverse transcribed with random hexamers. Across 54 Vbeta and 13 Jbeta, immunoSEQ multiplex PCR amplified TCR beta CDR3. TCRdb redid the calling of the immunoSEQ multiplex PCR reads with MiXCR, one entry per CDR3 protein. The data contain under 250,000 distinct CDR3 sequences, around 93% of them singletons. The specimen sequenced was CD4+ T cells from PBMCs. This TCR derives from a human donor with multiple sclerosis.

The chain's CDR3 is CSVEKGQLTEAFF. The DNA for the CDR3 is TGCAGCGTTGAAAAAGGACAGCTCACTGAAGCTTTCTTT. The chain has TRBV29-1 and TRBJ1-1; the D gene is possibly TRBD1 (6 bases). This CDR3 comprises 13 residues. Trimming pared 2 bases from V and 4 bases from J, leaving 11 bases between. In germline, CDR1 is SQVTM, CDR2 ANQGSEA.